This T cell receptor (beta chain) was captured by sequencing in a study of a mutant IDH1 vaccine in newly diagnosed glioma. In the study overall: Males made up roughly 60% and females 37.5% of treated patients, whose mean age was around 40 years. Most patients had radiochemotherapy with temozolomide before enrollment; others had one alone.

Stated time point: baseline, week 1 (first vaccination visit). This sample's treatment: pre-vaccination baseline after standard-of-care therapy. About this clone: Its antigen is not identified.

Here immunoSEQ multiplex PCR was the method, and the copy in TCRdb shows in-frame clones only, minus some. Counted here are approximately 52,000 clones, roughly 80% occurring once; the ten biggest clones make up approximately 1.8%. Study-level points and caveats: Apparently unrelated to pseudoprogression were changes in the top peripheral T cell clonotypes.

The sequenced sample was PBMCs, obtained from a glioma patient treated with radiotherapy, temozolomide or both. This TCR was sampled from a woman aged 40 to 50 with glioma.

The CDR3 coding sequence is TGCGCCAGCAGTCAATCTATGTGCCCCTGGGGTGGCTACACCTTC. Protein sequence: CASSQSMCPWGGYTF. The V gene is TRBV23-1, the J gene TRBJ1-2; D is unresolved. TRBV23-1 is given ORF status, its function remaining uncertain. V lost 0 bases and J lost 7, with 15 bases in between. The CDR3 sequence is 15 residues long.